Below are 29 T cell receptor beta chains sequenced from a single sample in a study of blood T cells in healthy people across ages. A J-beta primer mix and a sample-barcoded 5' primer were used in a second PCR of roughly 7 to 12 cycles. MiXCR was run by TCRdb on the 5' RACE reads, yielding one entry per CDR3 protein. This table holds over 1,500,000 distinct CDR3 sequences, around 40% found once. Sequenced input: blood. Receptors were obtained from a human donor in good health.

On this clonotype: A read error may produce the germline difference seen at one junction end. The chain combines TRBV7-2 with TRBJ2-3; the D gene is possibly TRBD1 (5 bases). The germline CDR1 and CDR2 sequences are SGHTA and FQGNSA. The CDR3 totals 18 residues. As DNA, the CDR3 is TGTGCCAGCAGCTTAGACCAGCAGAGAAAGCGAGGCACAGGTACGCAGTATTTT. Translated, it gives CASSLDQQRKRGTGTQYF.

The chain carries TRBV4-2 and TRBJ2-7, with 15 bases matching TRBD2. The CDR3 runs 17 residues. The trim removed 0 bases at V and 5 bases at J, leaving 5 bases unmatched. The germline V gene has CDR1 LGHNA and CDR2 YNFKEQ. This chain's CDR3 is CASSQDIGTSGGNEQYF. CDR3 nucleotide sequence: TGTGCCAGCAGCCAAGATATCGGGACTAGCGGGGGGAACGAGCAGTACTTC.

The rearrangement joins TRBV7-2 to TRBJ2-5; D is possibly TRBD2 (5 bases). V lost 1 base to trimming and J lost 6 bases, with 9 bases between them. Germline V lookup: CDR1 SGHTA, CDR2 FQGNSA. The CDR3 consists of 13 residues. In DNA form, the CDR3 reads TGTGCCAGCAGCTTAGTGTCGGGGAAGACCCAGTACTTC. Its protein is CASSLVSGKTQYF.

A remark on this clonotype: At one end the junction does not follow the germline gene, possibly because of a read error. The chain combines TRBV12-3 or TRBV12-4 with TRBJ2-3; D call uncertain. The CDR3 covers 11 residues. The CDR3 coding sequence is TGTGCCAGCCGAATAACAGATACGCGGTATTTC. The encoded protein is CASRITDTRYF.

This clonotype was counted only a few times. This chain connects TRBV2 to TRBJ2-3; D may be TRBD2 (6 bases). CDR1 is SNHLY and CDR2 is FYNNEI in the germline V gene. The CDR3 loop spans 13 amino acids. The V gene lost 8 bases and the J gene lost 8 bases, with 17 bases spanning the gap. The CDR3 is CASGAGSTGTQYF. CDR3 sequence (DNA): TGTGCCAGCGGGGCGGGGTCGACGGGTACGCAGTATTTT.

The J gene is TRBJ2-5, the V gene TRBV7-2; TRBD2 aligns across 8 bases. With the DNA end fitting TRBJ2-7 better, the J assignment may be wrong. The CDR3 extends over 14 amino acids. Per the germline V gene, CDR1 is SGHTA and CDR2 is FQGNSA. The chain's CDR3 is CASSLTRGGDEQYF. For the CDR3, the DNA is TGTGCCAGCAGCTTAACACGGGGGGGCGACGAGCAGTACTTC.

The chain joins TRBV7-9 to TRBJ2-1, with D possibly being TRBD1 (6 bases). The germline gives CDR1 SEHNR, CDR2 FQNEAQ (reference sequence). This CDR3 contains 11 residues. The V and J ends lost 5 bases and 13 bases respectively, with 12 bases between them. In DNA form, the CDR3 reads TGTGCCAGCAGCCCCGGACAGTTCCAGTTCTTC. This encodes CASSPGQFQFF.

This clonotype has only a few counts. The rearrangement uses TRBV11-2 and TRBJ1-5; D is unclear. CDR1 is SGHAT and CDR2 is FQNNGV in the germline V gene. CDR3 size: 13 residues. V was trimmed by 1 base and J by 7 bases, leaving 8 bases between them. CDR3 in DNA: TGTGCCAGCAGCTTAGTGCAGGCCCAGCCCCAGCATTTT. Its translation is CASSLVQAQPQHF. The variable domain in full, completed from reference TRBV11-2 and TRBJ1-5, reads EAGVAQSPRYKIIEKRQSVAFWCNPISGHATLYWYQQILGQGPKLLIQFQNNGVVDDSQLPKDRFSAERLKGVDSTLKIQPAKLEDSAVYLCASSLVQAQPQHFGDGTRLSIL.

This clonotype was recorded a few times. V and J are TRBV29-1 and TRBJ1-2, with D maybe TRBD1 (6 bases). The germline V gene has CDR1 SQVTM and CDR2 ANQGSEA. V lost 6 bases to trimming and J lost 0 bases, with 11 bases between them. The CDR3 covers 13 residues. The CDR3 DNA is TGCAGCGTGGGAGGACAGCCTAACTATGGCTACACCTTC. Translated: CSVGGQPNYGYTF.

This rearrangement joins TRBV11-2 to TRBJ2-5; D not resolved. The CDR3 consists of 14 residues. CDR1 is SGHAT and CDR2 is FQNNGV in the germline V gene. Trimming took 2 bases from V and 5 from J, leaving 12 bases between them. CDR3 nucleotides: TGTGCCAGCAGCTTAATGCACAGCACGGAGACCCAGTACTTC. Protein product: CASSLMHSTETQYF. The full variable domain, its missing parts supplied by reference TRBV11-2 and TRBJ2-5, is EAGVAQSPRYKIIEKRQSVAFWCNPISGHATLYWYQQILGQGPKLLIQFQNNGVVDDSQLPKDRFSAERLKGVDSTLKIQPAKLEDSAVYLCASSLMHSTETQYFGPGTRLLVL.

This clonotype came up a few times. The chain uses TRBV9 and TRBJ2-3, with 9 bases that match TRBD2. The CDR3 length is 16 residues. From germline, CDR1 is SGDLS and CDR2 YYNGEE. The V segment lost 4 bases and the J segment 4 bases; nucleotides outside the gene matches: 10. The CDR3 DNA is TGTGCCAGCAGCCCTAGTCTAGCGGGGAGGCCAGATACGCAGTATTTT. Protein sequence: CASSPSLAGRPDTQYF.

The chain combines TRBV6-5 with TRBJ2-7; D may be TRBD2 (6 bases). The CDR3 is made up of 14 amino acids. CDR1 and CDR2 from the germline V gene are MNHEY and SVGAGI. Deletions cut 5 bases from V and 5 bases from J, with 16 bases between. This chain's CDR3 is CASSLRREKDEQYF. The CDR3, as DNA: TGTGCCAGCAGTCTAAGGCGGGAAAAGGACGAGCAGTACTTC.

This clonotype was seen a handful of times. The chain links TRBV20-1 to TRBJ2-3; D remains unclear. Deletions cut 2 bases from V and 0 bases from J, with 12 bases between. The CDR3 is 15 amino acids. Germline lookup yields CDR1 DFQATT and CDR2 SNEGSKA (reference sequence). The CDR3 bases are TGCAGTGCTAGACCACCGTCAATAAGCACAGATACGCAGTATTTT. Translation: CSARPPSISTDTQYF.

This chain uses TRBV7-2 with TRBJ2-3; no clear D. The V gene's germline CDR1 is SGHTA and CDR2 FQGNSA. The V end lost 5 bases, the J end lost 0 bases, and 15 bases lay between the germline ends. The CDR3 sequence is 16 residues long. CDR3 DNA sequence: TGTGCCAGCAGCACCCCGCTCCCGCCTAGCACAGATACGCAGTATTTT. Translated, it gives CASSTPLPPSTDTQYF.

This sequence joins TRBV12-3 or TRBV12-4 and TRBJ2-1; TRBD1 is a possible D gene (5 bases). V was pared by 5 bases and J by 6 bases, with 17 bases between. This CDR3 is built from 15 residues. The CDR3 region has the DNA TGTGCCAGCAGTCAACCAGGGTATGGAGCCAATGAGCAGTTCTTC. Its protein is CASSQPGYGANEQFF.

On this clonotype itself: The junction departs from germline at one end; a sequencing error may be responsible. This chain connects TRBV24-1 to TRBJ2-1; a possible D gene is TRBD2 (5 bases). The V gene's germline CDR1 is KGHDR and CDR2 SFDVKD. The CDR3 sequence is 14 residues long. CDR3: CATSDLQTGNGQFF. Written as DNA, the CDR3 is TGTGCCACCAGTGATTTGCAAACGGGAAATGGGCAGTTCTTC.

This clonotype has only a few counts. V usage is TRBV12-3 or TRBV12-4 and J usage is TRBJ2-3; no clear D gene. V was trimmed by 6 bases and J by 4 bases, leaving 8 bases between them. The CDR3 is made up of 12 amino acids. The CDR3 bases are TGTGCCAGCAGCTTTGACCCAGATACGCAGTATTTT. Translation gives CASSFDPDTQYF.

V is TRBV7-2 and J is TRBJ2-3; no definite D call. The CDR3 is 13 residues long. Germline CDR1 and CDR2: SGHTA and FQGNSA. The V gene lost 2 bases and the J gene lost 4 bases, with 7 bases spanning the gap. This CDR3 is CASSLQNADTQYF. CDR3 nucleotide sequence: TGTGCCAGCAGCTTACAAAACGCAGATACGCAGTATTTT.

The CDR3 bases are TGCAGTGCTAGGCATAGCGGGGGGGCGAACAATGAGCAGTTCTTC. This translates into CSARHSGGANNEQFF. The genes are TRBV20-1 and TRBJ2-1; 11 positions match TRBD2. The ends lost 3 bases at V and 5 bases at J; junction bases unmatched: 6. This CDR3 region has 15 residues. Per the germline V gene, CDR1 is DFQATT and CDR2 is SNEGSKA (reference sequence).

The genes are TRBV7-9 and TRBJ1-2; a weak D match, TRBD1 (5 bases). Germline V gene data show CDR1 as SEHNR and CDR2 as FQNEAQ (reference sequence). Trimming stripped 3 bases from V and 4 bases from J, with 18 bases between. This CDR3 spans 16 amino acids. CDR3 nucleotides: TGTGCCAGCAGCTTGCCCGGGACGGAAACTCCCTATGGCTACACCTTC. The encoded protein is CASSLPGTETPYGYTF.

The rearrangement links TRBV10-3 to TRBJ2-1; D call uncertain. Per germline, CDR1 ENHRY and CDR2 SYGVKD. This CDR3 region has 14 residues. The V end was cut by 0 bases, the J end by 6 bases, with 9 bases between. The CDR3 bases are TGTGCCATCAGTGAGTCCCCCAGACCCAATGAGCAGTTCTTC. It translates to CAISESPRPNEQFF.

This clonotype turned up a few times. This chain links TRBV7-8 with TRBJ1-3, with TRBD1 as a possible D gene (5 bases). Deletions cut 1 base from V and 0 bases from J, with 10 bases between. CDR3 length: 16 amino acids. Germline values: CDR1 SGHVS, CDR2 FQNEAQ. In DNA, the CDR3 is TGTGCCAGCAGCTTAGTTTCGGGGACCTCTGGAAACACCATATATTTT. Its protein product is CASSLVSGTSGNTIYF.

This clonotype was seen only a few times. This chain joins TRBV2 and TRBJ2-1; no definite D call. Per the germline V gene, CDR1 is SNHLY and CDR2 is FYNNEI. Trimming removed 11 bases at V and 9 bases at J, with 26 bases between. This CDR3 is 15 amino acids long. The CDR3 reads CASLSAPNSHGEQFF. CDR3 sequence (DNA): TGTGCCTCCCTCTCTGCTCCGAACTCTCATGGTGAGCAGTTCTTC.

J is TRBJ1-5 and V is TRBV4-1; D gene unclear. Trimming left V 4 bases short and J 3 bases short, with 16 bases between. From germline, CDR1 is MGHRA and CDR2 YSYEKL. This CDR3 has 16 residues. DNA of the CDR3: TGCGCCAGCAGCCCCTTTTTGGGAGTTTCCAATCAGCCCCAGCATTTT. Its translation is CASSPFLGVSNQPQHF.

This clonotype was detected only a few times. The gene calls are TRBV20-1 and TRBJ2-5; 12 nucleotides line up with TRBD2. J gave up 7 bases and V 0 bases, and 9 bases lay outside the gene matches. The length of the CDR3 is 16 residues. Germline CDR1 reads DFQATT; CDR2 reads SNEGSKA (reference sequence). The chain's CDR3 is CSARDWGLAGGGTQYF. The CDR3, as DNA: TGCAGTGCTAGAGATTGGGGACTAGCGGGTGGAGGGACCCAGTACTTC.

The CDR3 DNA reads TGTGCCAGCAGCGTGGGACAGGAGAACACTGAAGCTTTCTTT. It yields the protein CASSVGQENTEAFF. The V and J genes are TRBV9 and TRBJ1-1; 8 positions agree with TRBD1. The J segment lost 1 base and the V segment lost 2 bases, leaving 1 base of the junction unmatched. The CDR3 is 14 residues long. From germline, CDR1 is SGDLS and CDR2 YYNGEE.

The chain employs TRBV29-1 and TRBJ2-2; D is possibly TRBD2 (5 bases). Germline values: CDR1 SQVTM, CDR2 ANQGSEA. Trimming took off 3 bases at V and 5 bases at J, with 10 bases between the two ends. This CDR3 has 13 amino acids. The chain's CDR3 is CSVDNWRTGELFF. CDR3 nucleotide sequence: TGCAGCGTTGATAATTGGAGGACCGGGGAGCTGTTTTTT.

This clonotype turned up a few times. Here the CDR3 DNA reads TGTGCCAGCAGCTTTATCCCTGACTATGGCTACACCTTC. This encodes CASSFIPDYGYTF. This chain uses TRBV7-2 with TRBJ1-2; no clear D. The germline gives CDR1 SGHTA, CDR2 FQGNSA. The CDR3 sequence is 13 residues long. Trimming removed 3 bases from V and 3 bases from J, with 8 bases in between. Based on the CDR3 plus reference TRBV7-2 and TRBJ1-2, the full variable domain is GAGVSQSPSNKVTEKGKDVELRCDPISGHTALYWYRQSLGQGLEFLIYFQGNSAPDKSGLPSDRFSAERTGGSVSTLTIQRTQQEDSAVYLCASSFIPDYGYTFGSGTRLTVV.

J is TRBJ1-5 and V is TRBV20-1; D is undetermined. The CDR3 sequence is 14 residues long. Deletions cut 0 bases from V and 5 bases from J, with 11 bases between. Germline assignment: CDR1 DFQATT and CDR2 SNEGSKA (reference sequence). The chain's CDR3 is CSARDRLGYQPQHF. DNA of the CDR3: TGCAGTGCTAGAGATCGTCTGGGATATCAGCCCCAGCATTTT.